This T cell receptor beta chain is from a study of human T cells and chemical hapten exposure. In the study overall: There were per-sample TCR yield variations, arising mainly from small pooled library volume differences.

The authors' total RNA extraction used unfractionated whole blood. To note about this clonotype: What it binds is unknown. Mismatch with germline at one junction end may stem from a read error.

The CDR3 length is 10 residues. The germline V gene has CDR1 MGHRA and CDR2 YSYEKL. The study used a library that attached unique molecular identifiers to individual cDNA molecules. Study processing details: There were a median of around 100,000 TCRs per sample, with a range from about 23,224 to 690,600. Each CDR3 protein is one row after TCRdb ran MiXCR on the reads. These V and J calls are TCRdb output, not the study's own analysis. Of 95,000 to 150,000 distinct CDR3 sequences listed, about 8.9% are singletons. Study-level points and caveats: TCRs whose frequency exceeded 1 in 1000 remained the same following DPC sensitization.

Sequenced input: whole blood. The source of this sequence is a human donor in good health. Some clones in this sample may be carry-over from other donors' samples. The J gene is TRBJ1-2, the V gene TRBV4-1, with D unresolved. CDR3 sequence (DNA): TGCGCCAGCAGCCAAGTTAAGATGTCCTTC. Its protein is CASSQVKMSF.